The 7 T cell receptor beta chains in this list originate from one sample, sequenced in a study of T cell repertoires in cytomegalovirus infection. TCRdb ran MiXCR on the reads and lists one entry per CDR3 protein. The sample contains 450,000 to 600,000 distinct CDR3 sequences, approximately 10% of which appear only once. The source material was PBMCs. The receptors were sampled from a human donor in good health (CMV status not recorded). Some clones in this sample may be carry-over from other donors' samples.

V is TRBV10-3 and J is TRBJ1-1; 7 bases agree with TRBD1. Unmatched junction bases numbered 9, after V lost 3 bases and J lost 5 bases. Germline CDR1 and CDR2: ENHRY and SYGVKD. The CDR3 totals 15 residues. The CDR3 sequence: CAISDRGEEKTEAFF. The CDR3 DNA follows: TGTGCCATCAGTGACAGGGGGGAAGAAAAAACTGAAGCTTTCTTT.

The rearrangement uses TRBV15 and TRBJ2-5, with 7 bases identical to TRBD2. This CDR3 is built from 13 residues. The V segment lost 8 bases and the J segment 2 bases; nucleotides outside the gene matches: 5. Per germline, CDR1 LNHNV and CDR2 YYDKDF (reference sequence). This CDR3 is CATSGRGQETQYF. CDR3 DNA: TGTGCCACCTCCGGGCGGGGGCAAGAGACCCAGTACTTC.

There are many counts of this clonotype. The J gene is TRBJ2-1, the V gene TRBV7-2, with TRBD2 matching 11 bases. CDR3 length equals 18 residues. V shed 1 base and J 3 bases; nucleotides not matched to a gene: 8. The V gene's germline CDR1 is SGHTA and CDR2 FQGNSA. In nucleotides, the CDR3 is TGTGCCAGCAGCTTAGGGGGGACTAGCGGTCAGATCTACAATGAGCAGTTCTTC. Its translation is CASSLGGTSGQIYNEQFF.

V and J are TRBV29-1 and TRBJ2-1; no firm D call. This CDR3 has 12 amino acids. The V and J ends lost 4 bases and 6 bases respectively, with 10 bases between them. The germline CDR1 and CDR2 sequences are SQVTM and ANQGSEA. The DNA for the CDR3 is TGCAGCGTTGTGTTAGGAGCCAATGAGCAGTTCTTC. Translated: CSVVLGANEQFF.

This clonotype was seen repeatedly, ten times or more. This rearrangement joins TRBV6-2 or TRBV6-3 to TRBJ2-5; 8 bases are a match to TRBD2. Germline V lookup: CDR1 MNHEY, CDR2 SVGEGT. This CDR3 spans 13 amino acids. The trim removed 9 bases at V and 5 bases at J, leaving 8 bases unmatched. In DNA, the CDR3 is TGTGCCAGTTTGCCGGGACTAGGGGAGACCCAGTACTTC. Protein product: CASLPGLGETQYF.

In this sample, this clonotype turned up a few times. The chain is built from TRBV20-1 and TRBJ1-5; D not resolved. The CDR3 is 13 amino acids. The V end lost 5 bases, the J end lost 7 bases, and 15 bases lay between the germline ends. In germline, CDR1 is DFQATT, CDR2 SNEGSKA (reference sequence). CDR3 amino acids: CSAPPGLAQPQHF. The CDR3 DNA is TGCAGTGCTCCTCCAGGTCTAGCCCAGCCCCAGCATTTT.

In its sample, this clonotype was seen many times. The chain links TRBV20-1 to TRBJ1-5; D gene unclear. Germline-derived CDR1 and CDR2 are DFQATT and SNEGSKA (reference sequence). V lost 1 base and J 9 bases, leaving 13 bases between the germline ends. The CDR3 extends over 13 amino acids. The CDR3 nucleotides read TGCAGTGCTAGAGTGGAGGGCGCAAGGCCCCAGCATTTT. It specifies CSARVEGARPQHF.